This T cell receptor (beta chain) is drawn from a study of T cells in localized non-small cell lung cancer. The study, taken as a whole, reports: Median around 56 top-100 tumor clones were shared with paired adjacent lung. The study sequenced only one region of the tumor. As a result, intratumor heterogeneity could not be excluded and remains possible. A raised T cell density in blood coincided with lengthier overall survival. Uninvolved adjacent lung, not tumor, had the highest T cell clonality.

The data were produced by immunoSEQ multiplex PCR, yet TCRdb's version contains in-frame clones alone and is incomplete. The sample shows 1,000 to 1,500 clones, about 35% of them seen only once. About this clone: Its target is not known.

Sequences were derived from lung tumor tissue, sampled before any cancer treatment. The TCR sequence derives from a woman aged 18 to 50 with stage I lung adenocarcinoma.

This CDR3 is CASSKGQNYGYTF. The CDR3 DNA follows: TGTGCCAGTAGTAAGGGACAGAACTATGGCTACACCTTC. The rearrangement joins TRBV19 to TRBJ1-2, with 7 nucleotides matching TRBD1. The CDR3 runs to 13 residues. Germline V gene data show CDR1 as LNHDA and CDR2 as SQIVND (reference sequence). The V gene end was trimmed by 4 bases and the J gene end by 2 bases; junction bases not matched to a gene: 1. The full variable domain, with the rest looked up from reference TRBV19 and TRBJ1-2, is DGGITQSPKYLFRKEGQNVTLSCEQNLNHDAMYWYRQDPGQGLRLIYYSQIVNDFQKGDIAEGYSVSREKKESFPLTVTSAQKNPTAFYLCASSKGQNYGYTFGSGTRLTVV.